A single sample is the source of the 10 T cell receptor beta chains below, sequenced in a study of T cell responses to AZD1222 COVID-19 vaccine. Assay: immunoSEQ multiplex PCR; the TCRdb copy retains only in-frame clones and omits some. The data contain approximately 130,000 clones, approximately 90% of them singletons. The source material was peripheral blood, sampled 28 days after the second AZD1222 dose. These receptors were taken from an adult who received the AZD1222 COVID-19 vaccine.

The genes are TRBV30 and TRBJ2-1, with TRBD2 identical over 10 bases. The CDR3 consists of 16 residues. Germline CDR1 is GTSNPN and CDR2 is SVGIG (reference sequence). J lost 1 base, V lost 4 bases, and 7 bases had no gene match. The CDR3 spells CAWTSGGRGSYNEQFF. The CDR3 DNA follows: TGTGCCTGGACTAGCGGGGGTAGGGGGTCCTACAATGAGCAGTTCTTC.

This chain links TRBV11-3 with TRBJ2-1, with D tentatively TRBD2 (6 bases). Per the germline V gene, CDR1 is SGHNT and CDR2 is YENEEA. Between the trimmed V and J ends, which lost 2 bases and 8 bases, there was a span of 19 bases. The length of the CDR3 is 16 residues. DNA for the CDR3: TGTGCCAGCAGCTTAAGAGGCGGGGTTAGGGTGGATGAGCAGTTCTTC. Translating it yields CASSLRGGVRVDEQFF.

V is TRBV12-2 and J is TRBJ2-3; the D call TRBD2 from the table was never checked on the DNA. TRBV12-2 is listed as a pseudogene. The CDR3 spans 15 residues. The DNA for the CDR3 is TGTGCAAGTCGCTTAGCGGGAGGGCCGACAGATACGCAGTATTTT. It encodes CASRLAGGPTDTQYF.

The chain recombines TRBV19 with TRBJ1-5, with D maybe TRBD1 (5 bases). The CDR3 sequence is 17 residues long. The V end lost 0 bases, the J end lost 6 bases, and 18 bases lay between the germline ends. Germline loops: CDR1 LNHDA, CDR2 SQIVND (reference sequence). CDR3 DNA sequence: TGTGCCAGTAGTATAGATAGGAGTGGGGGACGGGTTCAGCCCCAGCATTTT. Its protein is CASSIDRSGGRVQPQHF.

This rearrangement joins TRBV27 to TRBJ1-1; D gene unclear. Germline lookup yields CDR1 MNHEY and CDR2 SMNVEV (reference sequence). Trimming removed 7 bases from V and 0 bases from J, with 9 bases in between. This CDR3 spans 13 amino acids. This chain's CDR3 is CASTDGVNTEAFF. CDR3 in DNA: TGTGCCAGCACCGACGGAGTGAACACTGAAGCTTTCTTT.

J is TRBJ2-1 and V is TRBV18, with 10 positions matching TRBD1. Germline assignment: CDR1 KGHSH and CDR2 LQKENI. V lost 2 bases and J lost 5; bases outside the gene matches: 9. The length of the CDR3 is 17 residues. The CDR3 coding sequence is TGTGCCAGCTCACCAATCCTACCGGGACAGGGGCACAATGAGCAGTTCTTC. Protein sequence: CASSPILPGQGHNEQFF.

This chain connects TRBV6-5 to TRBJ2-7; possible D gene TRBD1, 5 bases. The V gene's germline CDR1 is MNHEY and CDR2 SVGAGI. This CDR3 comprises 12 residues. Trimming cost V 6 bases and J 3 bases, with 9 bases left between them. CDR3 in amino acids: CASRGPLYEQYF. In nucleotides, the CDR3 is TGTGCCAGCAGGGGGCCTCTCTACGAGCAGTACTTC.

This clone has only one observation. This chain connects TRBV5-4 to TRBJ1-5; D possibly corresponds to TRBD1 (6 bases). This CDR3 has 15 residues. Trimming cost V 2 bases and J 3 bases, with 12 bases left between them. Germline V gene data show CDR1 as SGHNT and CDR2 as YYREEE (reference sequence). CDR3 nucleotide sequence: TGTGCCAGCAGCTTCGGTGGGACATACAATCAGCCCCAGCATTTT. This gives the protein CASSFGGTYNQPQHF.

About this clone itself: Within the sample, other DNA sequences also encode this same CDR3. The J gene is TRBJ2-1, the V gene TRBV5-1; D possibly uses TRBD1 or TRBD2 (5 bases each). From germline, CDR1 is SGHRS and CDR2 YFSETQ. V was clipped by 0 bases and J by 1 base, with 8 bases between them. CDR3 length equals 15 residues. The CDR3 DNA sequence: TGCGCCAGCAGCTTGGCCGGGACGTCCTACAATGAGCAGTTCTTC. It specifies CASSLAGTSYNEQFF.

The chain recombines TRBV18 with TRBJ2-1; D is perhaps TRBD1 or TRBD2 (6 bases each). The V end was cut by 5 bases, the J end by 7 bases, with 18 bases between. The germline CDR1 and CDR2 sequences are KGHSH and LQKENI. CDR3 length equals 15 residues. The CDR3 DNA sequence: TGTGCCAGCTCAACCCCTTTGGGGGGCGGGAATGAGCAGTTCTTC. Its protein is CASSTPLGGGNEQFF.